This entry lists 32 T cell receptor beta chains sequenced from one sample in a study of CD8 T cells in Susac syndrome. When the RNA was reverse transcribed, random hexamers were used with an input of about 0.45 to 1 ug. Each CDR3 protein gets one entry after TCRdb re-called the immunoSEQ multiplex PCR reads with MiXCR. The repertoire holds about 130,000 distinct CDR3 sequences, with 90% to 95% as singletons. The specimen sequenced was CD4+ T cells from PBMCs. All receptors come from a human donor in good health.

The chain carries TRBV10-3 and TRBJ1-3; D not resolved. The CDR3 covers 12 residues. CDR1 is ENHRY, CDR2 SYGVKD, per germline. Trimming took off 6 bases at V and 1 base at J, with 4 bases between the two ends. The CDR3 sequence: CAISPSGNTIYF. The CDR3 bases are TGTGCCATCAGCCCTTCTGGAAACACCATATATTTT.

The chain employs TRBV12-3 or TRBV12-4 and TRBJ2-7; D is perhaps TRBD2 (6 bases). The CDR3 runs 14 residues. The V gene lost 6 bases and the J gene lost 0 bases, with 12 bases spanning the gap. The CDR3 here is CASRPHGGSYEQYF. The DNA of the CDR3 is TGTGCCAGCAGACCCCACGGGGGCTCCTACGAGCAGTACTTC.

The rearrangement links TRBV10-1 to TRBJ2-7, with no clear D. The CDR3 runs 14 residues. Trimming removed 4 bases from V and 0 bases from J, with 10 bases in between. Germline CDR1 WNHNN, CDR2 SYGVQD (reference sequence). The CDR3 sequence is CASSGALGSYEQYF. The CDR3 nucleotides are TGCGCCAGCAGTGGGGCGCTGGGCTCCTACGAGCAGTACTTC.

The genes are TRBV5-1 and TRBJ2-1, with 7 positions matching TRBD2. The CDR3 length is 14 residues. CDR1 and CDR2 (germline): SGHRS, YFSETQ. The junction had 8 bases not matched to a gene; V was cut back by 4 bases and J by 7 bases. The CDR3 DNA reads as TGCGCCAGCAGCCCAAGCGGGACGGGTAATGAGCAGTTCTTC. Translated: CASSPSGTGNEQFF. The full variable domain, its missing parts supplied by reference TRBV5-1 and TRBJ2-1, is KAGVTQTPRYLIKTRGQQVTLSCSPISGHRSVSWYQQTPGQGLQFLFEYFSETQRNKGNFPGRFSGRQFSNSRSEMNVSTLELGDSALYLCASSPSGTGNEQFFGPGTRLTVL.

The gene calls are TRBV7-9 and TRBJ2-1, with D possibly being TRBD2 (5 bases). V dropped 4 bases and J dropped 8 bases, with 15 bases sitting between them. Germline CDR1 reads SEHNR; CDR2 reads FQNEAQ (reference sequence). CDR3 length equals 14 residues. CDR3 DNA sequence: TGTGCCAGCAGCTCTGGACGGGAATCCGATGAGCAGTTCTTC. Its translation is CASSSGRESDEQFF. The full variable domain, completed using reference TRBV7-9 and TRBJ2-1, is DTGVSQNPRHKITKRGQNVTFRCDPISEHNRLYWYRQTLGQGPEFLTYFQNEAQLEKSRLLSDRFSAERPKGSFSTLEIQRTEQGDSAMYLCASSSGRESDEQFFGPGTRLTVL.

The chain links TRBV5-6 to TRBJ2-1; D possibly matches TRBD1 or TRBD2 (5 bases each). Germline V CDR1 and CDR2: SGHDT, YYEEEE. This CDR3 spans 16 amino acids. V was pared by 4 bases and J by 3 bases, with 17 bases between. CDR3 region: CASSRKGWESYNEQFF. The DNA for the CDR3 is TGTGCCAGCAGCCGCAAGGGGTGGGAGAGCTACAATGAGCAGTTCTTC.

The rearrangement joins TRBV12-3 or TRBV12-4 to TRBJ1-1; D is unclear. V gave up 7 bases and J gave up 1 base, with 7 bases separating them. The CDR3 is 12 residues long. DNA for the CDR3: TGTGCCAGCACTGAGAGGAACACTGAAGCTTTCTTT. Encoded protein: CASTERNTEAFF.

The rearrangement joins TRBV20-1 to TRBJ2-3, with D perhaps assigned TRBD1 or TRBD2 (5 bases each). Germline lookup yields CDR1 DFQATT and CDR2 SNEGSKA (reference sequence). This CDR3 has 13 residues. The CDR3 bases are TGCAACACGGGGCCCGCTAGCACAGATACGCAGTATTTT. Amino acids: CNTGPASTDTQYF.

CDR3 coding DNA: TGCGCCAGCAGCTTGAGTCGGGAGGGCTACACCTTC. Its protein is CASSLSREGYTF. The rearrangement uses TRBV5-1 and TRBJ1-2; no reliable D call. This CDR3 is built from 12 residues. Germline V lookup: CDR1 SGHRS, CDR2 YFSETQ. V lost 1 base to trimming and J lost 8 bases, with 9 bases between them.

This chain uses TRBV7-2 with TRBJ2-2; D may be TRBD2 (6 bases). Deletions cut 1 base from V and 2 bases from J, with 11 bases between. CDR1 SGHTA and CDR2 FQGNSA come from the germline V gene. CDR3 size: 16 residues. The chain's CDR3 is CASSLVGTPNTGELFF. The CDR3 nucleotides are TGTGCCAGCAGCTTAGTGGGGACTCCCAACACCGGGGAGCTGTTTTTT.

V gene TRBV12-3 or TRBV12-4 combines with J gene TRBJ1-5; D unclear. The CDR3 runs 15 residues. Trimming removed 2 bases at V and 0 bases at J, with 8 bases between. In nucleotides, the CDR3 is TGTGCCAGCAGTTTACGGGGTTATAGCAATCAGCCCCAGCATTTT. Its protein is CASSLRGYSNQPQHF.

The rearrangement uses TRBV24-1 and TRBJ2-2; TRBD2 matches 12 bases. CDR1 and CDR2 from the germline V gene are KGHDR and SFDVKD. This CDR3 comprises 17 residues. Unmatched junction bases numbered 10, after V lost 5 bases and J lost 7 bases. CDR3 sequence (DNA): TGTGCCACCAGTGGCGCTAGCGGGAGGGCCGTCGACGGGGAGCTGTTTTTT. This codes for CATSGASGRAVDGELFF.

The chain employs TRBV3-1 and TRBJ2-7, with 8 bases aligning to TRBD2. Germline CDR1 reads LGHDT; CDR2 reads YNNKEL (reference sequence). This CDR3 region has 16 residues. With V trimmed by 0 bases and J by 4 bases, 8 bases remained unmatched. In nucleotides, the CDR3 is TGTGCCAGCAGCCAAGAGGCCACCTTAGCGGGGTACGAGCAGTACTTC. The encoded protein is CASSQEATLAGYEQYF.

The chain carries TRBV19 and TRBJ2-3; 11 bases are a match to TRBD2. V lost 4 bases and J lost 2; bases outside the gene matches: 8. The CDR3 totals 17 residues. Looked up from germline, CDR1 is LNHDA and CDR2 is SQIVND (reference sequence). Here the CDR3 reads CASSTYRTSGLTDTQYF. The CDR3, as DNA: TGTGCCAGTAGTACCTACAGGACTAGCGGGCTCACAGATACGCAGTATTTT.

The chain combines TRBV30 with TRBJ1-1, with D unclear. CDR1 is GTSNPN, CDR2 SVGIG, per germline (reference sequence). This CDR3 is built from 12 residues. Trimming removed 3 bases at V and 5 bases at J, with 10 bases between. The CDR3 sequence: CAWRDLRTEAFF. DNA of the CDR3: TGTGCCTGGAGGGACTTGAGGACTGAAGCTTTCTTT.

V gene TRBV7-2 combines with J gene TRBJ1-1, with D possibly matching TRBD1 (5 bases). The V gene's germline CDR1 is SGHTA and CDR2 FQGNSA. The V gene lost 5 bases and the J gene lost 0 bases, with 13 bases spanning the gap. The CDR3 spans 15 residues. The CDR3 sequence: CASSAVGGLNTEAFF. CDR3 in DNA: TGTGCCAGCAGCGCGGTGGGGGGGTTGAACACTGAAGCTTTCTTT.

This clonotype has only one observation. J is TRBJ2-1 and V is TRBV20-1, with D perhaps assigned TRBD1 or TRBD2 (5 bases each). Looked up from germline, CDR1 is DFQATT and CDR2 is SNEGSKA (reference sequence). V lost 1 base to trimming and J lost 0 bases, with 16 bases between them. The CDR3 is 17 amino acids. The CDR3 DNA sequence: TGCAGTGCTAGAGCTAATCTCGGGACCAGCTCCTACAATGAGCAGTTCTTC. This gives the protein CSARANLGTSSYNEQFF.

This clonotype was detected once. This rearrangement joins TRBV10-1 to TRBJ2-7; 8 bases match TRBD2. The CDR3 loop spans 12 amino acids. Trimming at V came to 3 bases and at J to 6 bases, leaving 1 base not matched to a gene. Germline CDR1 is WNHNN and CDR2 is SYGVQD (reference sequence). The DNA for the CDR3 is TGCGCCAGCAGTGATACTAGCGGCGAGCAGTACTTC. This codes for CASSDTSGEQYF.

The chain recombines TRBV6-6 with TRBJ2-7; a weak D match, TRBD2 (6 bases). Germline values: CDR1 MNHNY, CDR2 SVGAGI (reference sequence). V lost 2 bases and J lost 5, with 10 bases in between. The length of the CDR3 is 13 residues. CDR3 in DNA: TGTGCCAGCAGTTACCGCGGGGAGAACGAGCAGTACTTC. Translation gives CASSYRGENEQYF.

The J gene is TRBJ2-1, the V gene TRBV19, with D unclear. The germline V gene has CDR1 LNHDA and CDR2 SQIVND (reference sequence). This CDR3 is 13 amino acids long. The V and J ends lost 3 bases and 9 bases respectively, with 12 bases between them. DNA of the CDR3: TGTGCCAGTAGTATGCGAAAGGCTGGTGAGCAGTTCTTC. This sequence encodes CASSMRKAGEQFF.

This chain uses TRBV5-6 with TRBJ1-5; 8 nucleotides match TRBD1. This CDR3 contains 16 residues. The trim removed 0 bases at V and 8 bases at J, leaving 10 bases unmatched. CDR1 and CDR2 from the germline V gene are SGHDT and YYEEEE. The CDR3 DNA is TGTGCCAGCAGCTTGGGAGGACAGGGTTTTGTTGAGCCCCAGCATTTT. It encodes CASSLGGQGFVEPQHF.

The gene calls are TRBV2 and TRBJ2-1; possible D gene TRBD2, 5 bases. The CDR3 totals 15 residues. Looked up from germline, CDR1 is SNHLY and CDR2 is FYNNEI. Trimming shortened V by 6 bases and J by 3 bases, and 15 bases separated the two germline ends. The CDR3 is CASRTDRGHYNEQFF. The CDR3, as DNA: TGTGCCAGCAGGACGGACCGGGGTCACTACAATGAGCAGTTCTTC. The full variable domain, rest sourced from reference TRBV2 and TRBJ2-1, is EPEVTQTPSHQVTQMGQEVILRCVPISNHLYFYWYRQILGQKVEFLVSFYNNEISEKSEIFDDQFSVERPDGSNFTLKIRSTKLEDSAMYFCASRTDRGHYNEQFFGPGTRLTVL.

The chain is built from TRBV6-6 and TRBJ1-1; 8 bases line up with TRBD1. The CDR3 spans 15 residues. The J segment lost 4 bases and the V segment lost 5 bases, leaving 9 bases of the junction unmatched. Germline loops: CDR1 MNHNY, CDR2 SVGAGI (reference sequence). The DNA of the CDR3 is TGTGCCAGCAGTCCCCCCCGGACAGGGAGCACTGAAGCTTTCTTT. It yields the protein CASSPPRTGSTEAFF.

The rearrangement uses TRBV12-3 or TRBV12-4 and TRBJ2-7; D is possibly TRBD1 (6 bases). The CDR3 contains 15 residues. Trimming pared 4 bases from V and 2 bases from J, leaving 15 bases between. CDR3 in amino acids: CASSSTGSYAYEQYF. As DNA, the CDR3 is TGTGCCAGCAGTTCCACAGGGTCTTATGCCTACGAGCAGTACTTC.

The rearrangement uses TRBV12-3 or TRBV12-4 and TRBJ2-1, with D perhaps given as TRBD1 or TRBD2 (5 bases each). The CDR3 spans 14 residues. Trimming shortened V by 3 bases and J by 5 bases, and 11 bases separated the two germline ends. The CDR3 is CASSFPPGHNEQFF. The CDR3 DNA reads as TGTGCCAGCAGTTTTCCCCCGGGACACAATGAGCAGTTCTTC.

This rearrangement joins TRBV5-1 to TRBJ2-5; a weak D match, TRBD2 (7 bases). The CDR3 consists of 14 residues. Trimming pared 2 bases from V and 2 bases from J, leaving 10 bases between. Germline values: CDR1 SGHRS, CDR2 YFSETQ. The CDR3 nucleotides read TGCGCCAGCAGCTTACAGGGAGGGCAAGAGACCCAGTACTTC. Amino acid sequence: CASSLQGGQETQYF.

This chain connects TRBV7-2 to TRBJ2-3; tentatively, D is TRBD1 (5 bases). Germline V gene sequence: CDR1 SGHTA, CDR2 FQGNSA. Trimming pared 5 bases from V and 6 bases from J, leaving 15 bases between. The CDR3 consists of 14 residues. The CDR3 bases are TGTGCCAGCAGCACGAATAGGGGCAGGGATACGCAGTATTTT. Translating it yields CASSTNRGRDTQYF.

This chain links TRBV24-1 with TRBJ2-2, with unresolved D. This CDR3 has 16 residues. The germline CDR1 and CDR2 sequences are KGHDR and SFDVKD. The V gene lost 7 bases and the J gene lost 5 bases, with 19 bases spanning the gap. CDR3 sequence reads: CATSDGFGRETGELFF. For the CDR3, the DNA is TGTGCCACCAGCGATGGATTTGGCAGAGAGACCGGGGAGCTGTTTTTT.

The chain employs TRBV9 and TRBJ1-1; the D is unclear. With 1 base removed from V and 5 bases from J, the gap between germline ends came to 12 bases. CDR3 length equals 14 residues. The germline V gene has CDR1 SGDLS and CDR2 YYNGEE. As DNA, the CDR3 is TGTGCCAGCAGCGTACAGGTCGACGGGACTGAAGCTTTCTTT. It yields the protein CASSVQVDGTEAFF.

The chain links TRBV7-9 to TRBJ1-2; 11 nucleotides match TRBD1. From germline, CDR1 is SEHNR and CDR2 FQNEAQ (reference sequence). After removal of 5 bases from V and 7 bases from J, the junction contained 6 bases not matched to a gene. The CDR3 has 14 residues. In DNA form, the CDR3 reads TGTGCCAGCAGCGTCGGACAGGGGGCAGGTGGCTACACCTTC. This codes for CASSVGQGAGGYTF.

The CDR3 region is CASSQDANTIYF. The CDR3 nucleotides are TGTGCCAGCAGCCAAGACGCCAACACCATATATTTT. V usage is TRBV3-1 and J usage is TRBJ1-3; D is unclear. This CDR3 is 12 amino acids long. Per the germline V gene, CDR1 is LGHDT and CDR2 is YNNKEL (reference sequence). V lost 0 bases to trimming and J lost 7 bases, with 4 bases between them. Full variable domain (outside the CDR3, taken from reference TRBV3-1 and TRBJ1-3): DTAVSQTPKYLVTQMGNDKSIKCEQNLGHDTMYWYKQDSKKFLKIMFSYNNKELIINETVPNRFSPKSPDKAHLNLHINSLELGDSAVYFCASSQDANTIYFGEGSWLTVV.

The chain links TRBV10-3 to TRBJ2-7; D may match TRBD1 or TRBD2 (5 bases each). V was clipped by 2 bases and J by 9 bases, with 23 bases between them. Germline assignment: CDR1 ENHRY and CDR2 SYGVKD. The CDR3 spans 16 residues. The CDR3 loop is CAISEPAGVGTGVQYF. The CDR3 nucleotides read TGTGCCATCAGTGAGCCGGCCGGGGTTGGGACCGGGGTGCAGTACTTC.